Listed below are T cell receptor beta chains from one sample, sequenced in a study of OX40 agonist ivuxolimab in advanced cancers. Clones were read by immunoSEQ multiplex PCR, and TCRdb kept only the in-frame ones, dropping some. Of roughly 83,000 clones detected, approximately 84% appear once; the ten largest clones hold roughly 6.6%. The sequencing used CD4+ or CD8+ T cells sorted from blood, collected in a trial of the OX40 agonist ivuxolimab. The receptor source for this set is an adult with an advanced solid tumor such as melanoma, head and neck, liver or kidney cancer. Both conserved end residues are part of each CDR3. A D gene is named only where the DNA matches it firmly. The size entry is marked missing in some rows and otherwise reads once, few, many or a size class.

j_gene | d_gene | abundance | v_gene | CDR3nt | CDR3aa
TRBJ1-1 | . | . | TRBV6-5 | TGTGCCAGTTCCCCCAGGGTTGTGGACACTGAAGCTTTCTTT | CASSPRVVDTEAFF
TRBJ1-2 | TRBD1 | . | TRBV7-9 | TGTGCCAGCAGCCCCGGGACAGGGAAAGAAGGCTACACCTTC | CASSPGTGKEGYTF
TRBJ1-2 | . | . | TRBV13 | TGTGCCAGCAGCTCCTGGACCACATCCTTCTACACCTTC | CASSSWTTSFYTF
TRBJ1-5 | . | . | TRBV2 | TGTGCCAGCAGTCAACGGGTACAGCCCCAGCATTTT | CASSQRVQPQHF
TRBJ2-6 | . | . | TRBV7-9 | TGTGCCAGCAGCTTAGTGCCGGGATTAGGAGGGGCCAACGTCCTGACTTTC | CASSLVPGLGGANVLTF
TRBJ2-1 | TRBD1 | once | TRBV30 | TGTGCCTGGAGTGGTACAGGGGGCTCCTACAATGAGCAGTTCTTC | CAWSGTGGSYNEQFF
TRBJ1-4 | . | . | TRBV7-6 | TGTGCCAGCAGCACCAACCCGGTTGGTTCGACTAATGAAAAACTGTTTTTT | CASSTNPVGSTNEKLFF
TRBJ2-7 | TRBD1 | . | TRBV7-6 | TGTGCCAGCAGCTTTGATGGGACAGGGAGGTACGAGCAGTACTTC | CASSFDGTGRYEQYF
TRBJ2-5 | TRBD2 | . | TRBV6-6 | TGTGCCAGCAGTGGGCCCCGGGGGGGGCCGGAGACCCAGTACTTC | CASSGPRGGPETQYF
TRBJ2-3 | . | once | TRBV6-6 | TGTGCCAGCCTTCTCTCAGATACGCAGTATTTT | CASLLSDTQYF
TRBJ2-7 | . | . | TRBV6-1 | TGTGCCAGCAGTGTAGCAGGGGGGGCTGCCTACGAGCAGTACTTC | CASSVAGGAAYEQYF
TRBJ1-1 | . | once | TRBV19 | TGTGCCAGTAGTTATGGGCAGGGGCCCACTGAAGCTTTCTTT | CASSYGQGPTEAFF
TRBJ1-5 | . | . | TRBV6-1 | TGTGCCAGCAGCGAATGGGGTCATAGCAATCAGCCCCAGCATTTT | CASSEWGHSNQPQHF
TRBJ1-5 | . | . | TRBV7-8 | TGTGCCAGCAGCAGCAACCGGGCCGCCGGAGAGCCCCAGCATTTT | CASSSNRAAGEPQHF
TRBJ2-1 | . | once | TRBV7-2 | TGTGCCAGCAGCTTAGTGACCTACAATGAGCAGTTCTTC | CASSLVTYNEQFF
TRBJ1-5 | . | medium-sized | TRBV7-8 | TGTGCCAGCAGCCCCTATAGGTTGATTACCAGGGGAGTGGCTCATCAGCCCCAGCATTTT | CASSPYRLITRGVAHQPQHF
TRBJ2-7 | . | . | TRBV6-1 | TGTGCCAGCAGTTTTGCGAGCTACGAGCAGTACTTC | CASSFASYEQYF
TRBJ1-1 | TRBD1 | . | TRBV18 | TGTGCCAGCTCAACTCGACAGGGGGCATTTATAGTAAGAGCTTTCTTT | CASSTRQGAFIVRAFF
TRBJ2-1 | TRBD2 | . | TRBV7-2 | TGTGCCAGCAGCCCACTTACTAGCGCCGACAATGAGCAGTTCTTC | CASSPLTSADNEQFF
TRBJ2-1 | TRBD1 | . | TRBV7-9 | TGTGCCAGCAGCTTTCAGGGGGCGCAAAGTGAGCAGTTCTTC | CASSFQGAQSEQFF
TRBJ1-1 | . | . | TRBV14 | TGTGCCAGCAGCCCTACAACAGCAGGGGACACTGAAGCTTTCTTT | CASSPTTAGDTEAFF
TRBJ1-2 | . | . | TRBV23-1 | TGCGCCAGCAGTCGCGGGTCCCGAGTTACCTATGGCTACACCTTC | CASSRGSRVTYGYTF